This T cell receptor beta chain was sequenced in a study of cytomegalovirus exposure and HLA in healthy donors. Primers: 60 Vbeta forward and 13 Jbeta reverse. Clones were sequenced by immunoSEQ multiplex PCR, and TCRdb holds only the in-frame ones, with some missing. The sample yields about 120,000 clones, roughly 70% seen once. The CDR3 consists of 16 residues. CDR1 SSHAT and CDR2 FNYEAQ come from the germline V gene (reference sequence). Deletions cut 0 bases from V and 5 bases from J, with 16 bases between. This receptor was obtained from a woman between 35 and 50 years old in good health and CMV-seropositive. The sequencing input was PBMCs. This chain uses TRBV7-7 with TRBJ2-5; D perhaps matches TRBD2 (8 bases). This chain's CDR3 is CASSLAPGGGEETQYF. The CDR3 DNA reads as TGTGCCAGCAGCTTAGCGCCGGGAGGGGGCGAGGAGACCCAGTACTTC.